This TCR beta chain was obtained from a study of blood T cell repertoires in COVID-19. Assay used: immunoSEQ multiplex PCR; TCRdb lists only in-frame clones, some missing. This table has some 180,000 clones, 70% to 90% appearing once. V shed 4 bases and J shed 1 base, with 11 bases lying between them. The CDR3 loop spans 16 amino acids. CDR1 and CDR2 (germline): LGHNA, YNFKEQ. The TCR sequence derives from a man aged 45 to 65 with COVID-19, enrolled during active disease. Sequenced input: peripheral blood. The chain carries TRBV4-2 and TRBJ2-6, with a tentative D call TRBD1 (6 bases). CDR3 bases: TGTGCCAGCAGCCCGGAACAGGGTTCTGGGGCCAACGTCCTGACTTTC. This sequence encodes CASSPEQGSGANVLTF.